This record looks at one T cell receptor (beta chain) sequence and its context. The clone's antigen remains unknown. Nothing much larger sits one base from this clone, and base qualities are not available. Instrument on record: Illumina NovaSeq 6000. TCRalpha and TCRbeta cDNA libraries were constructed by 5'RACE with constant-segment primers, with sample barcodes and unique molecular identifiers being introduced. RNA was extracted from every sample with Trizol reagent. Amplification of the libraries took two PCR steps, and the second step added a second sample barcode plus Illumina TruSeq adapters. Libraries were sequenced on an Illumina NovaSeq with 2 x 150 bp paired-end reads. The authors' analysis ran thus. Reads were demultiplexed and collapsed into UMI-guided consensus sequences with migec v1.2.7. Using mixcr v2.1.11, the UMI consensuses were aligned to TRA and TRB V and J templates and assembled into clonotypes. Clonotypes were classified as expanded or contracted when called significant by both edgeR and NoisET, with noise models trained on biological replicates. For edgeR calls, the thresholds were a false discovery rate-adjusted p below 0.01 and a log2 fold-change of 1. As an exploratory analysis of dynamics, max-normalized trajectories of the 1000 most abundant clonotypes were examined by PCA with hierarchical clustering. The CD4 or CD8 phenotype of responding clones was assigned using the separately sequenced CD4+ and CD8+ repertoires. TCRdb redid the processing of the public reads, applying fastp at Q25 and MiXCR, and retained in-frame beta chains. Records with the same CDR3 protein are collapsed into one entry carrying the most frequent genes and DNA. These V and J calls are TCRdb output, not the study's own analysis. The sample contains some 450,000 distinct CDR3 sequences, about 20% of them found a single time. The ten largest account for approximately 8.4% of the sample.

This record belongs to a study of T-cell memory formation after mild COVID-19 listed by TCRdb under 2021. At the level of the whole study: Most TCR sequence clusters were specific to one of the two donors. In two donors, T-cell clones that expanded and contracted after mild COVID-19 were tracked by sequencing TCRalpha and TCRbeta repertoires over time. Two young, previously healthy adult volunteers made up the cohort, one male and one female. Study-wide conclusions, independent of this receptor: Some responding clones were found in pre-infection memory, which suggests that pre-existing cross-reactive memory T cells took part in the SARS-CoV-2 response. Contracting CD4+ clones turned up mainly in the CM and EM memory subsets, whereas EMRA was where CD8+ clones were enriched. Whether the second-wave clones peaking on day 37 were SARS-CoV-2 specific was not confirmed. Only a couple of mild cases were covered by the study, and larger cohorts that include severe cases with pre-infection samples were considered necessary. Balanced CD4/CD8 phenotypes were observed for clones contracting from day 15 to 85, whereas a bias towards CD4+ was observed for a second wave of clones expanding from day 15 to 37.

Ficoll-Paque density gradient centrifugation was the method used to isolate PBMCs. This sequence originates from an adult woman who had mild COVID-19 (a few samples of this study predate the infection). The sample titles of this study are shuffled in the database, so cell type and time point are left out; the donor was told from shared clones. The sequenced sample consisted of PBMCs or a T cell subset sorted from them (not recorded which).

The CDR3 reads CASSSVGTFEQFF. The sequenced DNA is TGTGCCAGCAGTTCGGTAGGGACTTTTGAGCAGTTCTTC. In this chain, TRBV12-3 or TRBV12-4 is recombined with TRBJ2-1, and the D gene may be TRBD2, 6 bases matching. Measured from the cysteine to the phenylalanine, the CDR3 is 13 residues long. Of the read, only the CDR3 DNA is kept; its 39 bases are in frame from base 1. V was cut back by 4 bases and J by 9 bases, leaving a gap of 13 bases between them.